These 28 T cell receptor beta chains originate from one sample sequenced in a study of graft-versus-host responses after intestinal transplantation. Antigens for these TCRs are unknown. Profiling relied on immunoSEQ multiplex PCR, and the TCRdb table lists in-frame clones only, not all of them. The table records over 80,000 clones, 91% of them present only once. Material: unstimulated CD4+ T cells sorted from spleen or lymph node cells, obtained before transplant. Receptors were obtained from a human donor who was the organ donor for an intestinal transplant.

The rearrangement joins TRBV18 to TRBJ2-2, with TRBD1 matching over 9 bases. Germline loops: CDR1 KGHSH, CDR2 LQKENI. The CDR3 sequence is 14 residues long. V gave up 3 bases and J gave up 7 bases; unmatched junction bases: 3. CDR3 amino acids: CASSPGQGGGELFF. CDR3 nucleotides: TGTGCCAGCTCACCGGGACAGGGTGGCGGGGAGCTGTTTTTT.

This sequence joins TRBV4-3 and TRBJ2-2; 7 bases map to TRBD2. Germline CDR1 LGHNA, CDR2 YSLEER. After removal of 0 bases from V and 3 bases from J, the junction contained 7 bases not matched to a gene. This CDR3 is 17 amino acids long. DNA for the CDR3: TGCGCCAGCAGCCAAGAGGTGGCTAGCGGATACACCGGGGAGCTGTTTTTT. This encodes CASSQEVASGYTGELFF.

This chain's CDR3 is CASSPKLRDYEQYF. CDR3 DNA: TGCGCCAGCAGCCCAAAACTTAGAGACTACGAGCAGTACTTC. This chain joins TRBV4-3 and TRBJ2-7; D call uncertain. The CDR3 is 14 amino acids. The V gene lost 4 bases and the J gene lost 3 bases, with 13 bases spanning the gap. From germline, CDR1 is LGHNA and CDR2 YSLEER.

The gene calls are TRBV21-1 and TRBJ2-5; the tabulated D call, TRBD1, remains unverified against the DNA. TRBV21-1 is a pseudogene segment. The CDR3 contains 19 residues. CDR3 sequence: CASSPPPPGQSSSQQTQYF. The CDR3, as DNA: TGTGCCAGCAGCCCGCCCCCCCCGGGACAGTCTTCCAGCCAACAGACCCAGTACTTC.

The chain carries TRBV15 and TRBJ1-1; D perhaps matches TRBD1 (6 bases). The CDR3 is 15 residues long. Germline assignment: CDR1 LNHNV and CDR2 YYDKDF (reference sequence). V was shortened by 0 bases and J by 1 base, with 9 bases between the two germline ends. The CDR3 nucleotides are TGTGCCACCAGCAGAGATGGGGGCCCGAACACTGAAGCTTTCTTT. Translating it yields CATSRDGGPNTEAFF.

The rearrangement joins TRBV21-1 to TRBJ1-1. TRBV21-1 is an annotated pseudogene. The CDR3 runs 14 residues. As DNA, the CDR3 is TGTGCCAGCAGCGGAGGGACGGGGAACACTGAAGCTTTCTTT. This translates into CASSGGTGNTEAFF.

The chain uses TRBV9 and TRBJ2-3; 8 bases are a match to TRBD1. There are 14 residues in the CDR3. Germline CDR1 and CDR2: SGDLS and YYNGEE. V lost 4 bases, J lost 6 bases, and 7 bases stayed unmatched. The CDR3 is CASSLRQGSDTQYF. CDR3 coding DNA: TGTGCCAGCAGCCTTAGACAGGGGTCCGATACGCAGTATTTT.

The chain uses TRBV7-2 and TRBJ1-4; 8 positions match TRBD1. The CDR3 is 15 residues long. Germline CDR1 is SGHTA and CDR2 is FQGNSA. The V and J ends lost 3 bases and 8 bases, in that order; junction bases with no gene match: 8. The DNA for the CDR3 is TGTGCCAGCAGCTTCACAGGGGGGGCCGTCGAAAAACTGTTTTTT. It specifies CASSFTGGAVEKLFF.

The chain has TRBV28 and TRBJ1-4; tentatively, D is TRBD1 (6 bases). Per the germline V gene, CDR1 is MDHEN and CDR2 is SYDVKM. The germline V and J ends were trimmed by 4 bases and 9 bases, with 9 bases remaining between them. The CDR3 has 12 residues. The CDR3 sequence: CASSSQGKKLFF. CDR3 bases: TGTGCCAGCAGTTCCCAGGGGAAAAAACTGTTTTTT.

This clone was detected once. The chain is built from TRBV30 and TRBJ2-6; 9 nucleotides agree with TRBD1. The CDR3 is 16 residues long. Germline V gives CDR1 GTSNPN, CDR2 SVGIG (reference sequence). J lost 0 bases, V lost 7 bases, and 7 bases had no gene match. CDR3 bases: TGTGCCTACCGGACAGGGGCTAGCTCTGGGGCCAACGTCCTGACTTTC. It translates to CAYRTGASSGANVLTF.

This chain connects TRBV7-2 to TRBJ2-7, with 8 bases lining up with TRBD2. The CDR3 runs to 14 residues. Germline trimming cut 5 bases from V and 6 bases from J; bases unmatched to any gene: 9. From germline, CDR1 is SGHTA and CDR2 FQGNSA. In DNA, the CDR3 is TGTGCCAGCAGCAAGGGACTAGTGATCAGCGAGCAGTACTTC. It translates to CASSKGLVISEQYF.

V is TRBV28 and J is TRBJ2-1; TRBD2 aligns across 9 bases. The CDR3 covers 13 residues. From germline, CDR1 is MDHEN and CDR2 SYDVKM. Germline trimming cut 5 bases from V and 6 bases from J; bases unmatched to any gene: 2. CDR3 DNA: TGTGCCAGCAGTCGCGGGGGGGCCAATGAGCAGTTCTTC. Translated, it gives CASSRGGANEQFF.

V and J are TRBV5-1 and TRBJ1-3; 10 bases are a match to TRBD1. V was pared by 6 bases and J by 8 bases, with 8 bases of the junction left unmatched. CDR1 and CDR2 from the germline V gene are SGHRS and YFSETQ. The CDR3 is 14 residues long. The CDR3 sequence is CASTGTGVGDTIYF. In DNA form, the CDR3 reads TGCGCCAGCACTGGGACAGGGGTCGGAGACACCATATATTTT.

V usage is TRBV7-2 and J usage is TRBJ1-2; 9 bases map to TRBD1. Germline V gene data show CDR1 as SGHTA and CDR2 as FQGNSA. Losses at the gene ends were 4 bases for V and 7 bases for J; bases not matched to a gene: 1. CDR3 size: 12 residues. The CDR3 protein is CASSSQGAGYTF. The CDR3 DNA reads TGTGCCAGCAGCTCACAGGGGGCTGGCTACACCTTC.

V is TRBV4-3 and J is TRBJ2-3; 7 bases align to TRBD2. Per germline, CDR1 LGHNA and CDR2 YSLEER. The CDR3 has 16 residues. V lost 0 bases, J lost 8 bases, and 11 bases stayed unmatched. CDR3 sequence reads: CASSQDRLAVGVTQYF. In DNA, the CDR3 is TGCGCCAGCAGCCAAGATCGACTAGCAGTGGGAGTTACGCAGTATTTT.

The chain has TRBV7-7 and TRBJ2-7; maybe TRBD2 (6 bases). In germline, CDR1 is SSHAT, CDR2 FNYEAQ (reference sequence). This CDR3 comprises 15 residues. Trimming cost V 5 bases and J 2 bases, with 16 bases left between them. The DNA for the CDR3 is TGTGCCAGCAGCCCAGGAGTTGCGGGGCCCTACGAGCAGTACTTC. Its translation: CASSPGVAGPYEQYF.

The rearrangement links TRBV6-4 to TRBJ1-6, with D possibly TRBD1 on 6 matching bases. There are 14 residues in the CDR3. The V and J ends lost 6 bases and 7 bases respectively, with 13 bases between them. Germline V gene sequence: CDR1 MRHNA, CDR2 SNTAGT. The CDR3 spells CASSTGQRNSPLHF. The CDR3, as DNA: TGTGCCAGCAGCACCGGACAGCGGAATTCACCCCTCCACTTT.

This clone came up once. The V and J genes are TRBV19 and TRBJ1-2; D perhaps matches TRBD1 (5 bases). Looked up from germline, CDR1 is LNHDA and CDR2 is SQIVND (reference sequence). With 3 bases removed from V and 5 bases from J, the gap between germline ends came to 19 bases. This CDR3 is 16 amino acids long. CDR3 residues: CASSISPGRRGYGYTF. DNA for the CDR3: TGTGCCAGTAGTATTAGTCCGGGCCGCCGGGGGTATGGCTACACCTTC.

The V gene is TRBV10-2, the J gene TRBJ1-6, with 7 bases that match TRBD1. CDR1 is WSHSY and CDR2 is SAAADI in the germline V gene. The trim removed 8 bases at V and 9 bases at J, leaving 10 bases unmatched. This CDR3 is 14 amino acids long. DNA of the CDR3: TGCGCCAGCTCGTCGACAGGGTCGGTTTCACCCCTCCACTTT. Translation gives CASSSTGSVSPLHF.

V and J are TRBV7-3 and TRBJ2-5; tentatively, D is TRBD2 (6 bases). The germline gives CDR1 SGHTA, CDR2 FQGTGA. The V and J ends lost 4 bases and 5 bases respectively, with 20 bases between them. This CDR3 is 16 amino acids long. CDR3 in amino acids: CASSSSGTPKGETQYF. DNA for the CDR3: TGTGCCAGCAGCTCATCCGGGACTCCCAAGGGGGAGACCCAGTACTTC.

The chain combines TRBV4-2 with TRBJ2-7, with TRBD2 matching 7 bases. V lost 4 bases to trimming and J lost 4 bases; unmatched junction nucleotides: 7. The CDR3 is 14 residues long. The germline gives CDR1 LGHNA, CDR2 YNFKEQ. CDR3 sequence: CASSRGRGEYEQYF. The CDR3, as DNA: TGTGCCAGCAGCCGGGGGAGGGGAGAGTACGAGCAGTACTTC.

In DNA form, the CDR3 reads TGTGCCAGCGGGGGGAATGAGCAGTTCTTC. Protein: CASGGNEQFF. The J gene is TRBJ2-1, the V gene TRBV11-1; the D gene is possibly TRBD2 (6 bases). Deletions cut 8 bases from V and 7 bases from J, with 6 bases between. The germline V gene encodes CDR1 SGHAT and CDR2 FQDESV (reference sequence). The CDR3 consists of 10 residues.

The chain is built from TRBV18 and TRBJ1-1; D may be TRBD1 (6 bases). Trimming left V 3 bases short and J 3 bases short, with 11 bases between. CDR3 length: 14 amino acids. The germline V gene has CDR1 KGHSH and CDR2 LQKENI. The DNA of the CDR3 is TGTGCCAGCTCACCGTATGAGGGGGACACTGAAGCTTTCTTT. It specifies CASSPYEGDTEAFF.

The V call is TRBV6-5, the J call TRBJ2-5; 7 bases line up with TRBD1. CDR1 MNHEY and CDR2 SVGAGI come from the germline V gene. V lost 3 bases to trimming and J lost 5 bases; unmatched junction nucleotides: 9. The CDR3 is 15 residues long. CDR3 nucleotide sequence: TGTGCCAGCAGTTATCAAACAGGGGTCGGGGAGACCCAGTACTTC. Its protein is CASSYQTGVGETQYF.

Of note for this clone: An end of the junction differs from the germline gene, which may be a read error. This chain connects TRBV28 to TRBJ1-2; TRBD1 aligns across 7 bases. The CDR3 has 16 residues. Germline V gene lookup returns CDR1 MDHEN and CDR2 SYDVKM. The CDR3 is CANSSFAGTDLSGYTF. Here the CDR3 DNA reads TGTGCCAACAGTTCTTTCGCGGGGACAGATCTATCTGGCTACACCTTC.

The chain links TRBV4-2 to TRBJ1-5; D uncertain. The CDR3 totals 16 residues. The germline CDR1 and CDR2 sequences are LGHNA and YNFKEQ. V lost 3 bases and J 8 bases, leaving 20 bases between the germline ends. The CDR3 loop is CASSQGGWGDGEPQHF. CDR3 coding DNA: TGTGCCAGCAGCCAGGGAGGTTGGGGTGACGGGGAGCCCCAGCATTTT.

Worth noting for this clone: Relative to the germline gene, one junction end is altered; a read error may explain this. Other DNA sequences of this sample code for an identical CDR3. J is TRBJ2-3 and V is TRBV30, with 10 bases identical to TRBD2. This CDR3 spans 14 amino acids. Germline V CDR1 and CDR2: GTSNPN, SVGIG (reference sequence). CDR3 protein: CAWSVIAGGDTQYF. As DNA, the CDR3 is TGTGCCTGGAGTGTTATAGCGGGGGGAGATACGCAGTACTTT.

This chain joins TRBV20-1 and TRBJ2-5, with D perhaps matching TRBD1 (5 bases). The better agreement between TRBJ2-7 and the DNA end casts doubt on the J call. Germline V gene data show CDR1 as DFQATT and CDR2 as SNEGSKA (reference sequence). This CDR3 spans 11 amino acids. The CDR3 coding sequence is TGCAGTGCTAGATGGGGCAACGAGCAGTACTTC. It yields the protein CSARWGNEQYF.